The rows below give T cell receptor beta chains drawn from one sample of a study of cytomegalovirus exposure and HLA in healthy donors. Profiled with immunoSEQ multiplex PCR; TCRdb holds only in-frame clones, not every one. The sample includes about 130,000 clones, 81% of them seen just once. Material for sequencing was PBMCs. All receptors come from a man aged 18 to 29 in good health and CMV-seropositive. CDR3s include the opening cysteine and the closing phenylalanine or tryptophan. The order of the fields is D gene, clone size, J gene, V gene, CDR3 length, CDR3 protein, CDR3 DNA. The D gene is left open where the match is weak. Size values are once, few and many counts, or a class for expanded clones, and some rows have none.

d_call: NA
clone_size: NA
j_call: TRBJ2-5
v_call: TRBV2
cdr3_length: 14
cdr3_aa: CASSRDWNQETQYF
cdr3_nt: TGTGCCAGTTCCCGGGACTGGAACCAAGAGACCCAGTACTTC

d_call: TRBD1
clone_size: NA
j_call: TRBJ1-1
v_call: TRBV7-2
cdr3_length: 15
cdr3_aa: CASSSPSTGRTEAFF
cdr3_nt: TGTGCCAGCAGCTCGCCCTCGACAGGGCGAACTGAAGCTTTCTTT

d_call: TRBD2
clone_size: NA
j_call: TRBJ2-5
v_call: TRBV11-2
cdr3_length: 12
cdr3_aa: CASRLAAETQYF
cdr3_nt: TGTGCCAGCAGACTAGCGGCGGAGACCCAGTACTTC

d_call: NA
clone_size: NA
j_call: TRBJ1-1
v_call: TRBV30
cdr3_length: 13
cdr3_aa: CAWRNTENTEAFF
cdr3_nt: TGTGCCTGGAGGAATACAGAGAACACTGAAGCTTTCTTT

d_call: NA
clone_size: once
j_call: TRBJ2-5
v_call: TRBV5-5
cdr3_length: 14
cdr3_aa: CASTAYDSPGAQYF
cdr3_nt: TGTGCCAGCACCGCTTATGACTCCCCAGGGGCCCAGTACTTC

d_call: TRBD2
clone_size: NA
j_call: TRBJ2-5
v_call: TRBV2
cdr3_length: 16
cdr3_aa: CASSHDSGMDQETQYF
cdr3_nt: TGTGCCAGCAGTCATGATAGCGGGATGGACCAAGAGACCCAGTACTTC

d_call: NA
clone_size: NA
j_call: TRBJ1-1
v_call: TRBV7-9
cdr3_length: 18
cdr3_aa: CASSLDRFPKGPNTEAFF
cdr3_nt: TGTGCCAGCAGCTTAGACAGGTTCCCAAAGGGCCCGAACACTGAAGCTTTCTTT

d_call: NA
clone_size: once
j_call: TRBJ1-1
v_call: TRBV4-1
cdr3_length: 16
cdr3_aa: CASRSPGRPFNTEAFF
cdr3_nt: TGCGCCAGCAGGTCTCCTGGGAGGCCGTTTAACACTGAAGCTTTCTTT

d_call: NA
clone_size: once
j_call: TRBJ2-2
v_call: TRBV5-1
cdr3_length: 13
cdr3_aa: CASSFRGSGELFF
cdr3_nt: TGCGCCAGCAGCTTCCGGGGGTCCGGGGAGCTGTTTTTT

d_call: NA
clone_size: NA
j_call: TRBJ2-3
v_call: TRBV27
cdr3_length: 13
cdr3_aa: CASKAASIDTQYF
cdr3_nt: TGTGCCAGCAAAGCGGCTAGCATAGATACGCAGTATTTT

d_call: TRBD1
clone_size: NA
j_call: TRBJ2-7
v_call: TRBV18
cdr3_length: 15
cdr3_aa: CASSPGAQGAYEQYF
cdr3_nt: TGTGCCAGCTCACCCGGGGCCCAGGGGGCCTACGAGCAGTACTTC

d_call: NA
clone_size: few
j_call: TRBJ2-7
v_call: TRBV6-1
cdr3_length: 13
cdr3_aa: CASSEGRGGEQYF
cdr3_nt: TGTGCCAGCAGTGAAGGCAGGGGCGGGGAGCAGTACTTC

d_call: TRBD2
clone_size: NA
j_call: TRBJ2-1
v_call: TRBV19
cdr3_length: 18
cdr3_aa: CASSIGRSKRDWDNEQFF
cdr3_nt: TGTGCCAGTAGTATCGGTCGTTCCAAGCGGGACTGGGACAATGAGCAGTTCTTC

d_call: NA
clone_size: once
j_call: TRBJ2-7
v_call: TRBV2
cdr3_length: 13
cdr3_aa: CATLRTDSYEQYF
cdr3_nt: TGTGCCACATTGAGGACAGACTCCTACGAGCAGTACTTC

d_call: NA
clone_size: NA
j_call: TRBJ2-5
v_call: TRBV11-3
cdr3_length: 13
cdr3_aa: CASSSGVGETQYF
cdr3_nt: TGTGCCAGCAGCTCGGGGGTAGGAGAGACCCAGTACTTC

d_call: NA
clone_size: NA
j_call: TRBJ2-2
v_call: TRBV20-1
cdr3_length: 11
cdr3_aa: CSARGASGLFF
cdr3_nt: TGCAGTGCTAGAGGGGCATCAGGGCTGTTTTTT

d_call: NA
clone_size: NA
j_call: TRBJ1-2
v_call: TRBV11-2
cdr3_length: 18
cdr3_aa: CASSPGGFLAGSRSGYTF
cdr3_nt: TGTGCCAGCAGCCCGGGGGGGTTTCTGGCAGGGAGTCGAAGTGGCTACACCTTC

d_call: NA
clone_size: NA
j_call: TRBJ1-1
v_call: TRBV19
cdr3_length: 17
cdr3_aa: CASSTKFAGTRNTEAFF
cdr3_nt: TGTGCCAGTAGTACCAAATTCGCCGGGACAAGAAACACTGAAGCTTTCTTT

d_call: NA
clone_size: NA
j_call: TRBJ2-2
v_call: TRBV11-2
cdr3_length: 15
cdr3_aa: CASSLSGGNTGELFF
cdr3_nt: TGTGCCAGCAGCTTATCCGGGGGGAACACCGGGGAGCTGTTTTTT

d_call: NA
clone_size: NA
j_call: TRBJ1-2
v_call: TRBV25-1
cdr3_length: 13
cdr3_aa: CASSEVWQVDYTF
cdr3_nt: TGTGCCAGCAGTGAGGTGTGGCAGGTAGACTACACCTTC

d_call: NA
clone_size: NA
j_call: TRBJ2-3
v_call: TRBV5-6
cdr3_length: 18
cdr3_aa: CASSLLTGGRPSTDTQYF
cdr3_nt: TGTGCCAGCAGCCTATTAACGGGGGGCCGTCCTAGCACAGATACGCAGTATTTT

d_call: TRBD2
clone_size: NA
j_call: TRBJ2-7
v_call: TRBV19
cdr3_length: 16
cdr3_aa: CASSIRGLAGLYEQYF
cdr3_nt: TGTGCCAGTAGTATACGGGGACTAGCGGGTCTCTACGAGCAGTACTTC

d_call: NA
clone_size: NA
j_call: TRBJ1-1
v_call: TRBV5-4
cdr3_length: 15
cdr3_aa: CASSRGQNLNTEAFF
cdr3_nt: TGTGCCAGCAGCCGTGGACAGAACTTGAACACTGAAGCTTTCTTT

d_call: TRBD1
clone_size: NA
j_call: TRBJ2-2
v_call: TRBV4-1
cdr3_length: 15
cdr3_aa: CASTDRGTNTGELFF
cdr3_nt: TGCGCCAGCACCGACAGGGGGACAAACACCGGGGAGCTGTTTTTT

d_call: NA
clone_size: NA
j_call: TRBJ1-5
v_call: TRBV19
cdr3_length: 14
cdr3_aa: CASSIGGRGQPQHF
cdr3_nt: TGTGCCAGTAGTATCGGGGGACGGGGTCAGCCCCAGCATTTT

d_call: TRBD1
clone_size: NA
j_call: TRBJ2-5
v_call: TRBV7-8
cdr3_length: 15
cdr3_aa: CASSLLTGVGETQYF
cdr3_nt: TGTGCCAGCAGCCTATTGACAGGGGTTGGCGAGACCCAGTACTTC

d_call: NA
clone_size: NA
j_call: TRBJ1-5
v_call: TRBV5-1
cdr3_length: 14
cdr3_aa: CASSLGTADQPQHF
cdr3_nt: TGCGCCAGCAGCTTGGGAACCGCGGATCAGCCCCAGCATTTT

d_call: TRBD2
clone_size: NA
j_call: TRBJ2-3
v_call: TRBV9
cdr3_length: 13
cdr3_aa: CASSVGLAGGQYF
cdr3_nt: TGTGCCAGCAGCGTAGGCCTAGCGGGGGGGCAGTATTTT

d_call: NA
clone_size: NA
j_call: TRBJ1-5
v_call: TRBV27
cdr3_length: 13
cdr3_aa: CASSWGRNQPQHF
cdr3_nt: TGTGCCAGCAGTTGGGGCCGGAATCAGCCCCAGCATTTT